The 30 T cell receptor beta chains below come from one sample, sequenced in a study of cytomegalovirus exposure and HLA in healthy donors. The PCR was carried out with 60 Vbeta primers and 13 Jbeta primers. Clones were read by immunoSEQ multiplex PCR, and TCRdb kept only the in-frame ones, dropping some. The profile shows some 150,000 clones, roughly 70% of them singletons. The specimen was PBMCs. The receptors shown here come from a man aged 18 to 30 in good health and CMV-seropositive.

The CDR3 here is CASSLWRGPYGYTF. CDR3 nucleotide sequence: TGTGCCAGCAGCTTATGGAGGGGGCCCTATGGCTACACCTTC. The gene calls are TRBV7-2 and TRBJ1-2; the match to TRBD1 covers 7 bases. The CDR3 covers 14 residues. The junction had 4 bases not matched to a gene; V was cut back by 2 bases and J by 4 bases. CDR1 and CDR2 from the germline V gene are SGHTA and FQGNSA.

The chain recombines TRBV28 with TRBJ1-3; a possible D gene is TRBD1 (6 bases). Germline assignment: CDR1 MDHEN and CDR2 SYDVKM. Trimming took off 6 bases at V and 2 bases at J, with 8 bases between the two ends. This CDR3 region has 13 residues. CDR3 nucleotide sequence: TGTGCCAGCAGGCGACAGGCTGGAAACACCATATATTTT. Its protein product is CASRRQAGNTIYF.

The gene calls are TRBV15 and TRBJ2-1; 9 bases align to TRBD2. The CDR3 loop spans 15 amino acids. CDR1 is LNHNV, CDR2 YYDKDF, per germline (reference sequence). Unmatched junction bases numbered 1, after V lost 1 base and J lost 3 bases. CDR3: CATSRGAGGYNEQFF. CDR3 coding DNA: TGTGCCACCAGCAGAGGAGCGGGGGGCTACAATGAGCAGTTCTTC.

CDR3 amino acids: CASSLGGGSSGANVLTF. CDR3 DNA sequence: TGTGCCAGCAGTTTAGGGGGAGGGAGCTCTGGGGCCAACGTCCTGACTTTC. The chain uses TRBV27 and TRBJ2-6; 7 positions match TRBD2. In germline, CDR1 is MNHEY, CDR2 SMNVEV (reference sequence). V lost 2 bases to trimming and J lost 0 bases; unmatched junction nucleotides: 4. This CDR3 contains 17 residues.

This chain joins TRBV19 and TRBJ2-1; 9 bases fit TRBD2. Germline CDR1 LNHDA, CDR2 SQIVND (reference sequence). The CDR3 spans 16 residues. V lost 3 bases, J lost 6 bases, and 9 bases stayed unmatched. The CDR3 DNA reads as TGTGCCAGTAGTATCGCTAGCGGGAAGGGGCTCAATGAGCAGTTCTTC. Amino acid sequence: CASSIASGKGLNEQFF.

The chain recombines TRBV5-6 with TRBJ1-5; D uncertain. This CDR3 has 16 amino acids. The germline V gene has CDR1 SGHDT and CDR2 YYEEEE. V was shortened by 5 bases and J by 0 bases, with 15 bases between the two germline ends. The CDR3 is CASSGGLINSNQPQHF. DNA of the CDR3: TGTGCCAGCAGTGGTGGGCTAATTAATAGCAATCAGCCCCAGCATTTT.

V gene TRBV28 combines with J gene TRBJ1-3; D uncertain. Trimming took off 8 bases at V and 0 bases at J, with 5 bases between the two ends. This CDR3 comprises 12 residues. CDR1 MDHEN and CDR2 SYDVKM come from the germline V gene. Written as DNA, the CDR3 is TGTGCCAGCGGGCCCTCTGGAAACACCATATATTTT. Its protein product is CASGPSGNTIYF.

DNA for the CDR3: TGTGCCAGCAGCTTGGGACAGGGAAGGTCAACCGAGCAGTACTTC. Its protein product is CASSLGQGRSTEQYF. The chain employs TRBV7-6 and TRBJ2-7; 9 bases line up with TRBD1. The CDR3 covers 15 residues. V shed 3 bases, J shed 6 bases, and the junction held 9 bases outside the gene matches. Per the germline V gene, CDR1 is SGHVS and CDR2 is FNYEAQ.

The chain has TRBV30 and TRBJ2-7, with TRBD2 matching 8 bases. The junction had 11 bases not matched to a gene; V was cut back by 4 bases and J by 6 bases. Germline loops: CDR1 GTSNPN, CDR2 SVGIG (reference sequence). The CDR3 spans 14 residues. DNA of the CDR3: TGTGCCTGGAACCGAGCAGCGGGAGTGGCCGAGCAGTACTTC. Protein product: CAWNRAAGVAEQYF.

The chain combines TRBV18 with TRBJ1-2; the D gene is possibly TRBD1 (6 bases). Germline-derived CDR1 and CDR2 are KGHSH and LQKENI. V lost 8 bases to trimming and J lost 3 bases, with 13 bases between them. The CDR3 spans 13 residues. The CDR3 sequence is CASQAGADYGYTF. DNA of the CDR3: TGTGCCAGCCAAGCGGGGGCTGACTATGGCTACACCTTC.

This chain links TRBV19 with TRBJ2-1, with 8 nucleotides matching TRBD2. The V gene's germline CDR1 is LNHDA and CDR2 SQIVND (reference sequence). The V gene end was trimmed by 3 bases and the J gene end by 5 bases; junction bases not matched to a gene: 9. The CDR3 loop spans 16 amino acids. The CDR3: CASSIMSGSIDNEQFF. CDR3 in DNA: TGTGCCAGTAGTATTATGAGCGGGAGTATCGACAATGAGCAGTTCTTC.

The V gene is TRBV6-1, the J gene TRBJ2-7; 7 bases match TRBD1. The ends lost 9 bases at V and 6 bases at J; junction bases unmatched: 11. From germline, CDR1 is MNHNS and CDR2 SASEGT. The CDR3 loop spans 13 amino acids. The CDR3 DNA reads TGTGCCAGTAAAGGGACAGCCCCATTCGAGCAGTACTTC. Its protein is CASKGTAPFEQYF.

The chain joins TRBV16 to TRBJ1-2, with D hard to call. The CDR3 spans 14 residues. Germline CDR1 reads KGHSY; CDR2 reads FQNENV. V was shortened by 0 bases and J by 4 bases, with 9 bases between the two germline ends. DNA of the CDR3: TGTGCCAGCAGCCAATCGCAGGCTTCCTATGGCTACACCTTC. Translated, it gives CASSQSQASYGYTF.

This clone occurred a few times. This chain connects TRBV6-5 to TRBJ1-3; 7 nucleotides agree with TRBD1. This CDR3 has 15 residues. With V trimmed by 6 bases and J by 0 bases, 5 bases remained unmatched. CDR1 MNHEY and CDR2 SVGAGI come from the germline V gene. CDR3 in DNA: TGTGCCAGCAGACTCACAGGGGTCTCTGGAAACACCATATATTTT. This sequence encodes CASRLTGVSGNTIYF.

V and J are TRBV7-3 and TRBJ2-1; D unresolved. This CDR3 contains 13 residues. CDR1 and CDR2 (germline): SGHTA, FQGTGA. Trimming removed 3 bases from V and 6 bases from J, with 9 bases in between. Written as DNA, the CDR3 is TGTGCCAGCAGCTTTGGCCCTTTCAATGAGCAGTTCTTC. Translation: CASSFGPFNEQFF. The whole variable domain, filled in from reference TRBV7-3 and TRBJ2-1, reads GAGVSQTPSNKVTEKGKYVELRCDPISGHTALYWYRQSLGQGPEFLIYFQGTGAADDSGLPNDRFFAVRPEGSVSTLKIQRTERGDSAVYLCASSFGPFNEQFFGPGTRLTVL.

The chain recombines TRBV6-1 with TRBJ2-7, with 7 nucleotides matching TRBD2. Per germline, CDR1 MNHNS and CDR2 SASEGT. V lost 3 bases and J lost 3; bases outside the gene matches: 11. CDR3 length equals 16 residues. CDR3 DNA: TGTGCCAGCAGTGAGAGTGGGGGGGGAGAGGGCTACGAGCAGTACTTC. It encodes CASSESGGGEGYEQYF.

The chain uses TRBV27 and TRBJ2-7; D might be TRBD1 (5 bases). CDR1 MNHEY and CDR2 SMNVEV come from the germline V gene (reference sequence). The CDR3 is made up of 14 amino acids. The V and J ends lost 2 bases and 3 bases respectively, with 11 bases between them. The CDR3 DNA is TGTGCCAGCAGTTTACTGACAGATCTCTACGAGCAGTACTTC. Protein sequence: CASSLLTDLYEQYF.

V is TRBV4-2 and J is TRBJ1-2, with D possibly being TRBD1 (6 bases). The CDR3 extends over 15 amino acids. CDR1 LGHNA and CDR2 YNFKEQ come from the germline V gene. The V end was cut by 0 bases, the J end by 8 bases, with 16 bases between. As DNA, the CDR3 is TGTGCCAGCAGCCAAGAGGTGCGGACAGTAGGCGGCTACACCTTC. Translation gives CASSQEVRTVGGYTF.

This chain uses TRBV29-1 with TRBJ2-7; tentative D call: TRBD2 (6 bases). The CDR3 has 15 amino acids. The V end lost 1 base, the J end lost 3 bases, and 16 bases lay between the germline ends. From germline, CDR1 is SQVTM and CDR2 ANQGSEA. The CDR3 DNA reads TGCAGCGTTGAAGGGGTGACGGGAGCCAACTACGAGCAGTACTTC. This gives the protein CSVEGVTGANYEQYF.

The genes are TRBV7-2 and TRBJ2-1; 12 bases align to TRBD2. Germline values: CDR1 SGHTA, CDR2 FQGNSA. The CDR3 has 13 amino acids. Germline trimming cut 8 bases from V and 8 bases from J; bases unmatched to any gene: 4. The CDR3 DNA sequence: TGTGCCAGCCGACTAGCGGGGGTCCATGAGCAGTTCTTC. Its translation is CASRLAGVHEQFF.

The chain carries TRBV29-1 and TRBJ2-7, with 13 bases identical to TRBD2. This CDR3 comprises 18 residues. Looked up from germline, CDR1 is SQVTM and CDR2 is ANQGSEA. V lost 5 bases, J lost 1 base, and 14 bases stayed unmatched. CDR3 amino acids: CSVQFLGLAGVQSYEQYF. The CDR3 bases are TGCAGCGTTCAATTCCTCGGACTAGCGGGAGTTCAGTCCTACGAGCAGTACTTC.

This chain links TRBV28 with TRBJ1-1; no firm D call. Germline lookup yields CDR1 MDHEN and CDR2 SYDVKM. CDR3 length equals 14 residues. Trimming took 4 bases from V and 6 from J, leaving 15 bases between them. As DNA, the CDR3 is TGTGCCAGCAGTTCCCTTAGTTCGGCGGCTGAAGCTTTCTTT. This translates into CASSSLSSAAEAFF.

The rearrangement links TRBV10-2 to TRBJ1-1, with 12 bases aligning to TRBD1. Germline CDR1 WSHSY, CDR2 SAAADI. This CDR3 has 15 amino acids. V lost 8 bases and J lost 4; bases outside the gene matches: 8. CDR3 in DNA: TGCGCCAGCTCCCGGGACAGGGGGCGTAGCACTGAAGCTTTCTTT. It codes for CASSRDRGRSTEAFF.

CDR3 in DNA: TGTGCCAGCAGTCGGGACAGGGCCTATCAGCCCCAGCATTTT. Its translation is CASSRDRAYQPQHF. This chain connects TRBV28 to TRBJ1-5; 9 nucleotides align to TRBD1. After removal of 5 bases from V and 5 bases from J, the junction contained 4 bases not matched to a gene. CDR3 length equals 14 residues. Per germline, CDR1 MDHEN and CDR2 SYDVKM.

This clone was counted a few times. V is TRBV28 and J is TRBJ2-3; D may be TRBD2 (5 bases). Germline loops: CDR1 MDHEN, CDR2 SYDVKM. The CDR3 covers 15 residues. V was shortened by 3 bases and J by 1 base, with 11 bases between the two germline ends. In DNA form, the CDR3 reads TGTGCCAGCAGTTTCTCGAGGGCAGGCACAGATACGCAGTATTTT. This translates into CASSFSRAGTDTQYF.

The chain carries TRBV27 and TRBJ2-7, with no clear D. The V end lost 4 bases, the J end lost 2 bases, and 3 bases lay between the germline ends. The CDR3 loop spans 11 amino acids. CDR1 and CDR2 (germline): MNHEY, SMNVEV (reference sequence). CDR3 sequence (DNA): TGTGCCAGCAGTTCGGCCTACGAGCAGTACTTC. It encodes CASSSAYEQYF.

This chain connects TRBV29-1 to TRBJ2-3, with 8 bases identical to TRBD1. V gave up 8 bases and J gave up 4 bases; unmatched junction bases: 8. Germline CDR1 SQVTM, CDR2 ANQGSEA. CDR3 size: 13 residues. The CDR3 loop is CSTRTGSADTQYF. The CDR3 region has the DNA TGCAGCACCCGGACAGGGAGTGCAGATACGCAGTATTTT.

Concerning this clone itself: Compared with germline, one end of the junction differs, possibly owing to a read error. The J gene is TRBJ2-5, the V gene TRBV7-7, with 15 bases fitting TRBD2. CDR1 and CDR2 from the germline V gene are SSHAT and FNYEAQ (reference sequence). This CDR3 is 16 amino acids long. The CDR3, as DNA: TGTGCTAGCAGCTCGGGACTAGCGGGAGGAACGGAGACCCAGTACTTC. It is translated as CASSSGLAGGTETQYF.

The chain uses TRBV2 and TRBJ1-1, with a weak D call TRBD1 (6 bases). There are 14 residues in the CDR3. The germline gives CDR1 SNHLY, CDR2 FYNNEI. V was trimmed by 5 bases and J by 2 bases, leaving 12 bases between them. CDR3 sequence reads: CASSRDTPNTEAFF. CDR3 in DNA: TGTGCCAGCAGTCGGGACACCCCTAACACTGAAGCTTTCTTT. The variable domain in full, with the rest retrieved from reference TRBV2 and TRBJ1-1, is EPEVTQTPSHQVTQMGQEVILRCVPISNHLYFYWYRQILGQKVEFLVSFYNNEISEKSEIFDDQFSVERPDGSNFTLKIRSTKLEDSAMYFCASSRDTPNTEAFFGQGTRLTVV.

The CDR3 region is CAISESVRGFSEAFF. DNA for the CDR3: TGTGCCATCAGTGAGTCTGTCAGGGGATTTTCAGAAGCTTTCTTT. The chain is built from TRBV10-3 and TRBJ1-1, with D perhaps TRBD1 (6 bases). The germline V and J ends were trimmed by 0 bases and 8 bases, with 16 bases remaining between them. The germline V gene encodes CDR1 ENHRY and CDR2 SYGVKD. The CDR3 sequence is 15 residues long.